This paragraph reports one T cell receptor beta chain. The antigen remains unidentified. These data originate in a study of response to subunit inactivated influenza vaccine. Each CDR3 protein is one row after TCRdb ran MiXCR on the RT-PCR reads. The sample contains around 580,000 distinct CDR3 sequences, approximately 14% of which appear only once. Trimming took 3 bases from V and 4 from J, leaving 3 bases between them. The CDR3 is 11 residues long. Study-level results: Authors suggested each seasonal influenza vaccination recruits few new T cells.

The TCR was taken from a man aged 50 to 60 who received an inactivated influenza vaccine. Sequencing used PBMCs from blood, obtained less than 13 days after vaccination. This chain connects TRBV12-3 or TRBV12-4 to TRBJ1-1; D is uncertain. CDR3 sequence: CASSFLTEAFF. The CDR3 DNA sequence: TGTGCCAGCAGTTTTCTCACTGAAGCTTTCTTT.